This T cell receptor beta chain was sequenced during a study of T-cell memory formation after mild COVID-19. Whole-study findings and limits: Confirmation of SARS-CoV-2 specificity was lacking for second-wave clones peaking day 37. Researchers found some responding clones in pre-infection memory, a sign that cross-reactive memory joined.

This clonotype turned up a few times. Its antigen is as yet unknown. In TCRdb, the 5' RACE reads were re-called with MiXCR into one record per CDR3 protein. This table holds about 270,000 distinct CDR3 sequences, around 15% found once. The origin of this receptor is a young man who had mild COVID-19 (a few samples of this study predate the infection). Cell type and time point are not known. Source material: PBMCs or a T cell subset sorted from them (not recorded which).

CDR3 coding DNA: TGTGCCAGCAACCGACAACCCGAGGGCCAAGAGACCCAGTACTTC. Translating it yields CASNRQPEGQETQYF. This sequence joins TRBV2 and TRBJ2-5, with a tentative D call TRBD2 (5 bases). Germline loops: CDR1 SNHLY, CDR2 FYNNEI. The CDR3 runs 15 residues. V was clipped by 7 bases and J by 1 base, with 16 bases between them.